The 26 T cell receptor beta chains below were found in one sample sequenced in a study of control samples from healthy donors and cancer patients. Some clones are missing from TCRdb's copy, which holds only in-frame ones; the method was immunoSEQ multiplex PCR. The sample records about 170,000 clones, 80% to 95% being singletons. The sequenced sample consisted of blood. The receptors originated from a woman aged 40 to 49 in good health.

This clone was detected once. The chain uses TRBV10-2 and TRBJ2-7, with TRBD2 identical over 8 bases. Trimming at V came to 3 bases and at J to 3 bases, leaving 10 bases not matched to a gene. The CDR3 is 16 residues long. Germline V gene data show CDR1 as WSHSY and CDR2 as SAAADI. The CDR3 region is CASSDSGGGRSYEQYF. CDR3 in DNA: TGCGCCAGCAGTGACTCCGGGGGGGGCCGAAGCTACGAGCAGTACTTC.

The chain has TRBV3-1 (or the pseudogene TRBV3-2) and TRBJ2-3, with D perhaps matching TRBD2 (7 bases). In germline, CDR1 is LGHDT, CDR2 YNNKEL (reference sequence). Trimming left V 6 bases short and J 0 bases short, with 16 bases between. This CDR3 contains 16 residues. The CDR3: CASSQLGGASTDTQYF. As DNA, the CDR3 is TGTGCCAGCAGTCAGCTAGGGGGGGCTAGCACAGATACGCAGTATTTT.

Here the CDR3 reads CASSDSTGNTEAFF. In DNA, the CDR3 is TGTGCCAGCAGCGACTCGACAGGGAACACTGAAGCTTTCTTT. This rearrangement joins TRBV6-5 to TRBJ1-1; D might be TRBD1 (6 bases). Trimming shortened V by 6 bases and J by 1 base, and 12 bases separated the two germline ends. This CDR3 has 14 residues. Germline V lookup: CDR1 MNHEY, CDR2 SVGAGI.

The chain couples TRBV5-4 to TRBJ1-1, with 8 bases that match TRBD1. J lost 3 bases, V lost 5 bases, and 6 bases had no gene match. The CDR3 is 14 residues long. CDR1 is SGHNT and CDR2 is YYREEE in the germline V gene (reference sequence). CDR3 in DNA: TGTGCCAGCAGTAGAACGACAGGGGACACTGAAGCTTTCTTT. It yields the protein CASSRTTGDTEAFF.

The V and J genes are TRBV5-1 and TRBJ1-1; D is uncertain. The CDR3 consists of 15 residues. In germline, CDR1 is SGHRS, CDR2 YFSETQ. The V and J ends lost 0 bases and 0 bases respectively, with 9 bases between them. This CDR3 is CASSLVDGLNTEAFF. CDR3 nucleotide sequence: TGCGCCAGCAGCTTGGTAGACGGACTGAACACTGAAGCTTTCTTT.

The chain employs TRBV5-4 and TRBJ2-7, with D hard to call. Germline CDR1 reads SGHNT; CDR2 reads YYREEE (reference sequence). Trimming shortened V by 4 bases and J by 4 bases, and 6 bases separated the two germline ends. This CDR3 spans 11 amino acids. The CDR3 reads CASSHPYEQYF. In DNA form, the CDR3 reads TGTGCCAGCAGCCACCCATACGAGCAGTACTTC. Full variable domain (outside the CDR3, taken from reference TRBV5-4 and TRBJ2-7): ETGVTQSPTHLIKTRGQQVTLRCSSQSGHNTVSWYQQALGQGPQFIFQYYREEENGRGNFPPRFSGLQFPNYSSELNVNALELDDSALYLCASSHPYEQYFGPGTRLTVT.

Only a few counts were recorded for this clone. The sample carries other DNA sequences with the same CDR3. V usage is TRBV5-1 and J usage is TRBJ1-2; possible D gene TRBD1, 6 bases. Germline V CDR1 and CDR2: SGHRS, YFSETQ. The V end was cut by 0 bases, the J end by 4 bases, with 13 bases between. The CDR3 is 15 amino acids. DNA of the CDR3: TGCGCCAGCAGCTTGGAAGGGACAAGGGCCTATGGCTACACCTTC. Translated: CASSLEGTRAYGYTF.

The chain has TRBV9 and TRBJ2-1, with D possibly TRBD1 on 6 matching bases. The CDR3 has 15 amino acids. The germline V gene encodes CDR1 SGDLS and CDR2 YYNGEE. V was pared by 4 bases and J by 0 bases, with 11 bases between. In nucleotides, the CDR3 is TGTGCCAGCAGCACCACAGGGAGCTCCTACAATGAGCAGTTCTTC. This sequence encodes CASSTTGSSYNEQFF.

CDR3 protein: CASSLPSGGRTEAFF. Written as DNA, the CDR3 is TGTGCCAGCAGCTTACCGTCAGGGGGCCGGACTGAAGCTTTCTTT. The chain recombines TRBV5-8 with TRBJ1-1; 8 bases line up with TRBD1. This CDR3 has 15 amino acids. Trimming took 2 bases from V and 5 from J; bases not matched to a gene: 8. In germline, CDR1 is SGHTS, CDR2 YDEGEE.

This chain links TRBV6-5 with TRBJ1-2, with 7 bases lining up with TRBD1. Germline values: CDR1 MNHEY, CDR2 SVGAGI. J gave up 6 bases and V 0 bases, and 10 bases lay outside the gene matches. The CDR3 runs to 16 residues. The CDR3 coding sequence is TGTGCCAGCAGTTACTCGTTGGGAGGGGGCACTGATGGCTACACCTTC. The encoded protein is CASSYSLGGGTDGYTF.

This clone was counted a single time. V gene TRBV5-1 combines with J gene TRBJ2-3; D is perhaps TRBD2 (5 bases). Trimming took 3 bases from V and 0 from J, leaving 14 bases between them. CDR3 length: 16 amino acids. Germline-derived CDR1 and CDR2 are SGHRS and YFSETQ. CDR3 sequence: CASSYPLEDSTDTQYF. CDR3 nucleotide sequence: TGCGCCAGCAGCTATCCGTTGGAGGATAGCACAGATACGCAGTATTTT.

V is TRBV7-3 and J is TRBJ1-3; 10 nucleotides align to TRBD1. V trimming: 11 bases; J trimming: 0 bases; junction bases outside the gene matches: 19. The CDR3 is made up of 19 amino acids. Germline assignment: CDR1 SGHTA and CDR2 FQGTGA. The CDR3 DNA is TGTGCCGGAAAATTGACAGGGGGCGCCTCAGTGCACTCTGGAAACACCATATATTTT. It encodes CAGKLTGGASVHSGNTIYF.

V is TRBV7-8 and J is TRBJ2-7; D ambiguous. The ends were cut back, 4 bases at V and 3 bases at J, with 10 bases in the middle. Per the germline V gene, CDR1 is SGHVS and CDR2 is FQNEAQ. The CDR3 loop spans 13 amino acids. CDR3 DNA sequence: TGTGCCAGCAGCTCAAGGCCGAGCTACGAGCAGTACTTC. It codes for CASSSRPSYEQYF. Together with reference TRBV7-8 and TRBJ2-7, the CDR3 gives the full variable domain: GAGVSQSPRYKVAKRGQDVALRCDPISGHVSLFWYQQALGQGPEFLTYFQNEAQLDKSGLPSDRFFAERPEGSVSTLKIQRTQQEDSAVYLCASSSRPSYEQYFGPGTRLTVT.

The V call is TRBV6-5, the J call TRBJ2-7, with a possible D match to TRBD2 (5 bases). This CDR3 region has 14 residues. Germline CDR1 MNHEY, CDR2 SVGAGI. The ends were cut back, 2 bases at V and 3 bases at J, with 11 bases in the middle. This chain's CDR3 is CASSYAADYYEQYF. The DNA for the CDR3 is TGTGCCAGCAGTTACGCGGCAGACTACTACGAGCAGTACTTC.

The chain combines TRBV6-5 with TRBJ2-7, with D possibly TRBD2 on 7 matching bases. The germline V gene has CDR1 MNHEY and CDR2 SVGAGI. The CDR3 extends over 16 amino acids. V lost 0 bases to trimming and J lost 3 bases, with 15 bases between them. The CDR3 nucleotides read TGTGCCAGCAGTTACTCTGGTGGCGGGGGCCTCTACGAGCAGTACTTC. It specifies CASSYSGGGGLYEQYF.

The V and J genes are TRBV7-8 and TRBJ1-1; D is unresolved. The CDR3 is 12 amino acids. The V and J ends lost 2 bases and 1 base respectively, with 2 bases between them. Germline V gene sequence: CDR1 SGHVS, CDR2 FQNEAQ. The CDR3 reads CASSLKNTEAFF. For the CDR3, the DNA is TGTGCCAGCAGCTTAAAGAACACTGAAGCTTTCTTT.

The gene calls are TRBV5-4 and TRBJ2-1; TRBD2 is a possible D gene (5 bases). The CDR3 sequence is 15 residues long. Trimming took off 0 bases at V and 0 bases at J, with 7 bases between the two ends. CDR1 and CDR2 (germline): SGHNT, YYREEE (reference sequence). CDR3 bases: TGTGCCAGCAGCTTGGGAGAGGGCTCCTACAATGAGCAGTTCTTC. Translated, it gives CASSLGEGSYNEQFF.

The V gene is TRBV4-1, the J gene TRBJ1-3; D is unresolved. Trimming took off 1 base at V and 9 bases at J, with 7 bases between the two ends. The CDR3 spans 12 residues. The germline V gene encodes CDR1 MGHRA and CDR2 YSYEKL. Here the CDR3 reads CASSQVQGTIYF. CDR3 bases: TGCGCCAGCAGCCAAGTTCAAGGCACCATATATTTT.

The J gene is TRBJ1-5, the V gene TRBV19; D may be TRBD1 (5 bases). The CDR3 runs to 15 residues. The germline V gene encodes CDR1 LNHDA and CDR2 SQIVND (reference sequence). V lost 6 bases and J 3 bases, leaving 15 bases between the germline ends. The CDR3 protein is CASSPTGTSNQPQHF. In DNA, the CDR3 is TGTGCCAGTAGCCCAACCGGGACCTCCAATCAGCCCCAGCATTTT.

This clone was counted a single time. This chain joins TRBV4-1 and TRBJ2-5, with TRBD1 identical over 8 bases. Germline lookup yields CDR1 MGHRA and CDR2 YSYEKL. There are 17 residues in the CDR3. J gave up 2 bases and V 6 bases, and 14 bases lay outside the gene matches. CDR3 sequence reads: CASSDIGRTGQQETQYF. The CDR3 nucleotides are TGCGCCAGCAGTGACATTGGCCGGACAGGGCAACAAGAGACCCAGTACTTC.

This chain joins TRBV21-1 and TRBJ1-2; the D call of TRBD1 is as the table states it, not checked on the DNA. TRBV21-1 has pseudogene status. The CDR3 extends over 15 amino acids. Here the CDR3 reads CASSKAYRSNYGYTF. Here the CDR3 DNA reads TGTGCCAGCAGCAAGGCGTACAGGTCTAACTATGGCTACACCTTC.

This clone has a handful of counts. The J gene is TRBJ2-2, the V gene TRBV6-5; D perhaps matches TRBD1 (6 bases). Germline CDR1 MNHEY, CDR2 SVGAGI. The CDR3 totals 15 residues. Trimming shortened V by 2 bases and J by 7 bases, and 14 bases separated the two germline ends. DNA for the CDR3: TGTGCCAGCAGTTACGCGAACAGGGTAAACGGGGAGCTGTTTTTT. Its protein product is CASSYANRVNGELFF.

This chain links TRBV5-5 with TRBJ1-2, with D perhaps matching TRBD1 (5 bases). The CDR3 length is 13 residues. From germline, CDR1 is SGHKS and CDR2 YYEKEE (reference sequence). V shed 4 bases and J shed 8 bases, with 15 bases lying between them. The CDR3 DNA sequence: TGTGCCAGCAGCCCGCTCGGGGGTGGAGGCTACACCTTC. This translates into CASSPLGGGGYTF.

This chain links TRBV4-1 with TRBJ1-1; weak D call: TRBD1 (5 bases). Per the germline V gene, CDR1 is MGHRA and CDR2 is YSYEKL. The CDR3 covers 15 residues. V lost 1 base and J 3 bases, leaving 12 bases between the germline ends. CDR3 bases: TGCGCCAGCAGCCAAGTTGGGGCGGTGTACACTGAAGCTTTCTTT. Its translation: CASSQVGAVYTEAFF.

This chain links TRBV6-5 with TRBJ1-3; maybe TRBD1 (6 bases). CDR1 and CDR2 from the germline V gene are MNHEY and SVGAGI. This CDR3 has 15 residues. With 4 bases removed from V and 0 bases from J, the gap between germline ends came to 10 bases. This CDR3 is CASSSTTGSGNTIYF. Written as DNA, the CDR3 is TGTGCCAGCAGTTCTACGACAGGCTCTGGAAACACCATATATTTT.

CDR3 loop: CASSGTTGSYEQYF. DNA for the CDR3: TGTGCCAGTAGTGGAACGACAGGGTCCTACGAGCAGTACTTC. J is TRBJ2-7 and V is TRBV19, with 7 positions matching TRBD1. CDR1 is LNHDA and CDR2 is SQIVND in the germline V gene (reference sequence). This CDR3 region has 14 residues. Germline trimming cut 5 bases from V and 1 base from J; bases unmatched to any gene: 5.